The 6 T cell receptor beta chains listed next were all sequenced from one sample in a study of blood T cell repertoires in COVID-19. This table comes from immunoSEQ multiplex PCR, and its TCRdb copy is limited to in-frame clones, with some not included. The data hold roughly 35,000 clones, with less than 85% observed a single time. Sequencing was performed on peripheral blood. These receptors originate from a human donor with acute or convalescent COVID-19. The donor label of this sample is uncertain.

This clone was seen once. V usage is TRBV2 and J usage is TRBJ2-7; D gene uncertain. V was clipped by 5 bases and J by 10 bases, with 15 bases between them. CDR1 is SNHLY, CDR2 FYNNEI, per germline. This CDR3 region has 12 residues. Here the CDR3 reads CASSQTEAIQYF. The CDR3 nucleotides read TGTGCCAGCAGTCAGACCGAGGCGATCCAGTACTTC.

The chain has TRBV6-2 or TRBV6-3 and TRBJ2-7; 7 bases are a match to TRBD1. The CDR3 spans 13 residues. J lost 2 bases, V lost 5 bases, and 3 bases had no gene match. Looked up from germline, CDR1 is MNHEY and CDR2 is SVGEGT. The CDR3, as DNA: TGTGCCAGCAGTAGGGACAGTCCCTACGAGCAGTACTTC. It yields the protein CASSRDSPYEQYF.

The V call is TRBV12-3 or TRBV12-4, the J call TRBJ1-2, with D maybe TRBD1 (6 bases). CDR3 length: 13 residues. V was pared by 4 bases and J by 4 bases, with 10 bases between. For the CDR3, the DNA is TGTGCCAGCAGTTACAGGGAAGTCTATGGCTACACCTTC. It codes for CASSYREVYGYTF.

This rearrangement joins TRBV6-5 to TRBJ1-3; D gene uncertain. Trimming took 7 bases from V and 0 from J, leaving 4 bases between them. This CDR3 region has 12 residues. Germline loops: CDR1 MNHEY, CDR2 SVGAGI. The DNA of the CDR3 is TGTGCCAGCACCTCCTCTGGAAACACCATATATTTT. Translated: CASTSSGNTIYF.

The chain employs TRBV7-9 and TRBJ1-1; tentatively, D is TRBD1 (5 bases). The germline CDR1 and CDR2 sequences are SEHNR and FQNEAQ (reference sequence). CDR3 size: 14 residues. Trimming left V 0 bases short and J 8 bases short, with 13 bases between. DNA for the CDR3: TGTGCCAGCAGCTTAGCGTCGGGGGGTCGGGAAGCTTTCTTT. Translated, it gives CASSLASGGREAFF.

J is TRBJ1-2 and V is TRBV5-5; a weak D match, TRBD1 (5 bases). CDR1 is SGHKS and CDR2 is YYEKEE in the germline V gene (reference sequence). Trimming stripped 4 bases from V and 3 bases from J, with 16 bases between. This CDR3 region has 15 residues. The CDR3: CASSPRVNTDYGYTF. The CDR3 DNA reads TGTGCCAGCAGCCCCAGGGTCAATACGGACTATGGCTACACCTTC.